This is a list of T cell receptor beta chains from one sample in a study of shared clonotypes between healthy human individuals. Generated by immunoSEQ multiplex PCR, the TCRdb table keeps only in-frame clones and is missing some. The sample has 2 million to 2.5 million clones, 90% to 97% seen once; the top ten hold about 0.13%. The sequenced sample consisted of naive CD4+ T cells sorted from blood. The receptor source for this set is a man aged 18-30 years in good health. Each CDR3 is given with its conserved first and last residue. Each record gives: V gene, clone size, J gene, CDR3 protein. Expanded clones are given a class, and other clones once, few, many or no size at all.

V gene: TRBV7-8
clone size: .
J gene: TRBJ2-6
CDR3 protein: CASSLEGRVSGANVLTF

V gene: TRBV28
clone size: .
J gene: TRBJ1-6
CDR3 protein: CASSLRNSPLHF

V gene: TRBV7-9
clone size: .
J gene: TRBJ2-2
CDR3 protein: CASSRQGPTNTGELFF

V gene: TRBV6-6
clone size: once
J gene: TRBJ1-4
CDR3 protein: CASIYADRTGEKLFF

V gene: TRBV6-1
clone size: .
J gene: TRBJ1-6
CDR3 protein: CASSLGGAFSPLHF

V gene: TRBV5-6
clone size: .
J gene: TRBJ2-5
CDR3 protein: CASSKDVAQYF

V gene: TRBV30
clone size: .
J gene: TRBJ2-7
CDR3 protein: CAWSVGGEQYF

V gene: TRBV30
clone size: .
J gene: TRBJ1-2
CDR3 protein: CAWSNRGNYGYTF

V gene: TRBV7-2
clone size: .
J gene: TRBJ2-7
CDR3 protein: CASSLSSATGSYEQYF

V gene: TRBV7-2
clone size: once
J gene: TRBJ2-1
CDR3 protein: CASSYRDRYNEQFF

V gene: TRBV18
clone size: .
J gene: TRBJ2-4
CDR3 protein: CASSWDGNIQYF

V gene: TRBV7-7
clone size: .
J gene: TRBJ2-5
CDR3 protein: CASSFSQATSSTQYF

V gene: TRBV18
clone size: .
J gene: TRBJ1-1
CDR3 protein: CASSPPGVMNTEAFF

V gene: TRBV5-1
clone size: .
J gene: TRBJ2-5
CDR3 protein: CASSLSGSNQETQYF

V gene: TRBV10-1
clone size: once
J gene: TRBJ2-2
CDR3 protein: CASSGTSGRAVERTGELFF

V gene: TRBV30
clone size: .
J gene: TRBJ1-2
CDR3 protein: CAWSVRGGTNYGYTF

V gene: TRBV2
clone size: .
J gene: TRBJ1-1
CDR3 protein: CATSREVMTGMATEAFF

V gene: TRBV7-8
clone size: once
J gene: TRBJ2-1
CDR3 protein: CASSYPPLTGLVYNEQFF

V gene: TRBV6-1
clone size: .
J gene: TRBJ1-1
CDR3 protein: CASRDDRANTEAFF

V gene: TRBV7-2
clone size: few
J gene: TRBJ2-7
CDR3 protein: CASSQARALDPSYEQYF